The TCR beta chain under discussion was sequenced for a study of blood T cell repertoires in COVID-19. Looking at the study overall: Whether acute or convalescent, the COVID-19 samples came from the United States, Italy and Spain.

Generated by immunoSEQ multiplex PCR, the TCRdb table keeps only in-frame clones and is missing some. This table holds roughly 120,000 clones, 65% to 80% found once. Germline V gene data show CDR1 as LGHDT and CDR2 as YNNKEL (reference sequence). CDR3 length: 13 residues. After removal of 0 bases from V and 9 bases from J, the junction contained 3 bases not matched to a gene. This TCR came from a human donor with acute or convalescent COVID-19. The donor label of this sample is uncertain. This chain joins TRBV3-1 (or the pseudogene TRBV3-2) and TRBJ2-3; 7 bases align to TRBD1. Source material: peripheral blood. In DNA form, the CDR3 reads TGTGCCAGCAGCCAAGACCTACAGGGGACGCAGTATTTT. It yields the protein CASSQDLQGTQYF.